This T cell receptor beta chain was captured in a study of blood T cell repertoires in COVID-19. About the study: Italy, Spain and the United States were the sources of the convalescent and acute COVID-19 samples. Sources were T cells, B-cell-depleted T cells, or PBMCs; the material itself was cDNA or gDNA.

Study processing details: Nucleated cell counts were estimated from reference gene primer amplification. Assay used: immunoSEQ multiplex PCR; TCRdb lists only in-frame clones, some missing. That table supplies the V and J calls and clone size; D and trimming were determined from the DNA. The sample has a few hundred thousand clones; roughly 82% are singletons. The sample holds a few counts of this clone. Different DNA sequences within this sample yield the same CDR3. Germline assignment: CDR1 SGHRS and CDR2 YFSETQ. Trimming took 4 bases from V and 3 from J; bases not matched to a gene: 4. CDR3 length: 14 amino acids.

The clonotype comes from a woman aged 45-65 years with acute or convalescent COVID-19. This chain links TRBV5-1 with TRBJ2-7, with TRBD1 identical over 10 bases. The sequenced sample consisted of peripheral blood. The CDR3 DNA reads TGCGCCAGCAGCCTTAGGACAGGGGGCTACGAGCAGTACTTC. Translating it yields CASSLRTGGYEQYF. The full variable domain, its missing parts supplied by reference TRBV5-1 and TRBJ2-7, is KAGVTQTPRYLIKTRGQQVTLSCSPISGHRSVSWYQQTPGQGLQFLFEYFSETQRNKGNFPGRFSGRQFSNSRSEMNVSTLELGDSALYLCASSLRTGGYEQYFGPGTRLTVT.